These 22 T cell receptor beta chains originate from one sample sequenced in a study of T cells in Graves' hyperthyroidism and ophthalmopathy. Researchers took RNA transcripts and amplified the TCR beta CDR3 regions from them. The HTBI primer set drove a first-round RT-PCR of the TCR CDR3. TCRdb reprocessed the multiplex PCR reads via MiXCR and lists one record per CDR3 protein. The sample holds 690,000 or so distinct CDR3 sequences, approximately 18% seen once. The sequenced material came from blood. The origin of the receptors is a woman aged 50 to 65 with Graves' hyperthyroidism that later progressed to Graves' ophthalmopathy.

On this clonotype: The conserved phenylalanine or tryptophan normally closing the CDR3 is absent here, so this likely arose from a read error. The genes are TRBV12-3 or TRBV12-4 and TRBJ1-1; 7 bases agree with TRBD1. The CDR3 covers 18 residues. After removal of 0 bases from V and 1 base from J, the junction contained 11 bases not matched to a gene. The CDR3 sequence: CASSLAYRVGGGNTEAFL. CDR3 bases: TGTGCCAGCAGTTTAGCGTATCGTGTAGGGGGCGGGAACACTGAAGCTTTCCTT.

The rearrangement uses TRBV7-3 and TRBJ1-3, with D tentatively TRBD1 (5 bases). This CDR3 contains 17 residues. CDR1 SGHTA and CDR2 FQGTGA come from the germline V gene. The V end was cut by 4 bases, the J end by 0 bases, with 16 bases between. The CDR3 sequence: CASSSPRHGASGNTIYF. The CDR3 coding sequence is TGTGCCAGCAGCTCGCCCAGACATGGGGCCTCTGGAAACACCATATATTTT.

This clonotype was picked up one time. The chain couples TRBV4-1 to TRBJ1-1; 8 nucleotides agree with TRBD1. J gave up 0 bases and V 0 bases, and 6 bases lay outside the gene matches. The CDR3 sequence is 17 residues long. Germline CDR1 MGHRA, CDR2 YSYEKL. In DNA form, the CDR3 reads TGCGCCAGCAGCCAAGATGTAGCAGGGGGCTTGAACACTGAAGCTTTCTTT. Its protein product is CASSQDVAGGLNTEAFF.

The CDR3 spells CATRGVIITDTQYF. CDR3 sequence (DNA): TGTGCCACCCGGGGGGTAATAATAACAGATACGCAGTATTTT. The V call is TRBV25-1, the J call TRBJ2-3; 7 bases fit TRBD2. Germline CDR1 MGHDK, CDR2 SYGVNS. V lost 10 bases, J lost 3 bases, and 10 bases stayed unmatched. This CDR3 has 14 amino acids.

This rearrangement joins TRBV29-1 to TRBJ1-2; D unclear. The ends were cut back, 7 bases at V and 4 bases at J, with 13 bases in the middle. The length of the CDR3 is 12 residues. Germline CDR1 reads SQVTM; CDR2 reads ANQGSEA. In nucleotides, the CDR3 is TGCAGCGCCTGGCGTGAGCGCTATGGCTACACCTTC. It yields the protein CSAWRERYGYTF.

The chain combines TRBV12-3 or TRBV12-4 with TRBJ2-6; D is unclear. The CDR3 runs 13 residues. The V end lost 6 bases, the J end lost 4 bases, and 7 bases lay between the germline ends. The CDR3: CASRGTGANVLTF. CDR3 DNA sequence: TGTGCCAGCAGGGGTACAGGGGCCAACGTCCTGACTTTC.

This clonotype was seen a single time. Germline is not matched at one junction end, which may reflect a read error. The V gene is TRBV6-2 or TRBV6-3, the J gene TRBJ2-2; maybe TRBD1 (6 bases). This CDR3 region has 14 residues. CDR1 and CDR2 (germline): MNHEY, SVGEGT. CDR3 bases: TGTGCCAGCATCTGGGGGCAGAACACCGGGGAGCCGTTTTTT. This translates into CASIWGQNTGEPFF.

This clonotype was counted between two and nine times. Here the CDR3 reads CSVELGGTGPNEKLFF. The CDR3 DNA is TGCAGCGTTGAGTTGGGCGGGACAGGACCAAATGAAAAACTGTTTTTT. This sequence joins TRBV29-1 and TRBJ1-4; 8 nucleotides line up with TRBD1. This CDR3 spans 16 amino acids. Unmatched junction bases numbered 11, after V lost 3 bases and J lost 5 bases. CDR1 is SQVTM, CDR2 ANQGSEA, per germline.

The V call is TRBV5-1, the J call TRBJ1-1, with TRBD1 identical over 9 bases. V lost 3 bases, J lost 7 bases, and 7 bases stayed unmatched. Per the germline V gene, CDR1 is SGHRS and CDR2 is YFSETQ. The CDR3 extends over 14 amino acids. The chain's CDR3 is CASSWGTGSGEAFF. The CDR3 DNA reads as TGCGCCAGCAGCTGGGGGACAGGGTCTGGTGAAGCTTTCTTT.

This clonotype was seen ten or more times. The chain joins TRBV12-3 or TRBV12-4 to TRBJ2-5; tentative D call: TRBD1 (5 bases). V lost 6 bases, J lost 5 bases, and 13 bases lay in between. The CDR3 loop spans 13 amino acids. The CDR3 sequence is CASRSQGRETQYF. The CDR3 region has the DNA TGTGCCAGCAGGTCCCAGGGCCGGGAGACCCAGTACTTC.

CDR3 amino acids: CASSPTSGDTYEQYF. CDR3 nucleotides: TGTGCCAGCAGTCCGACTAGCGGGGATACCTACGAGCAGTACTTC. The chain combines TRBV6-1 with TRBJ2-7, with 11 positions matching TRBD2. J lost 2 bases, V lost 5 bases, and 5 bases had no gene match. Germline assignment: CDR1 MNHNS and CDR2 SASEGT. CDR3 length: 15 amino acids.

The rearrangement links TRBV18 to TRBJ2-3; 12 positions match TRBD2. V lost 5 bases to trimming and J lost 5 bases; unmatched junction nucleotides: 8. CDR1 KGHSH and CDR2 LQKENI come from the germline V gene. The CDR3 runs to 16 residues. CDR3 nucleotides: TGTGCCAGCTCATCCTCGACTAGCGGGGGACGAGATACGCAGTATTTT. Its translation is CASSSSTSGGRDTQYF.

The rearrangement joins TRBV3-1 to TRBJ1-1; D unclear. Germline CDR1 is LGHDT and CDR2 is YNNKEL (reference sequence). V lost 0 bases to trimming and J lost 0 bases, with 8 bases between them. This CDR3 is 15 amino acids long. The CDR3 region has the DNA TGTGCCAGCAGCCAAGATGAGGCAGTGAACACTGAAGCTTTCTTT. Protein: CASSQDEAVNTEAFF.

The CDR3 sequence is CSASPGLAEETQYF. The CDR3 nucleotides are TGCAGTGCTAGCCCCGGTTTGGCGGAAGAGACCCAGTACTTC. The gene calls are TRBV20-1 and TRBJ2-5; D gene ambiguous. This CDR3 is 14 amino acids long. The ends were cut back, 3 bases at V and 3 bases at J, with 14 bases in the middle. Germline V lookup: CDR1 DFQATT, CDR2 SNEGSKA (reference sequence).

The table lists this clonotype with many counts. The chain joins TRBV30 to TRBJ2-5; D remains unclear. Looked up from germline, CDR1 is GTSNPN and CDR2 is SVGIG (reference sequence). The CDR3 has 11 residues. Deletions cut 1 base from V and 1 base from J, with 1 base between. CDR3 in DNA: TGTGCCTGGAGTGGCCAAGAGACCCAGTACTTC. Translating gives CAWSGQETQYF.

The chain joins TRBV27 to TRBJ1-5; D might be TRBD1 (5 bases). V lost 6 bases and J lost 3, with 9 bases in between. CDR1 MNHEY and CDR2 SMNVEV come from the germline V gene (reference sequence). The CDR3 covers 13 residues. The CDR3 nucleotides read TGTGCCAGCAGCCGGGGGTTCAATCAGCCCCAGCATTTT. As protein: CASSRGFNQPQHF.

The sample holds a few counts of this clonotype. The chain joins TRBV6-5 to TRBJ2-1; D not certain. There are 11 residues in the CDR3. V shed 5 bases and J shed 6 bases, with 5 bases lying between them. Per the germline V gene, CDR1 is MNHEY and CDR2 is SVGAGI. CDR3 loop: CASSHANEQFF. In DNA, the CDR3 is TGTGCCAGCAGTCACGCCAATGAGCAGTTCTTC.

V gene TRBV18 combines with J gene TRBJ1-6; D possibly corresponds to TRBD1 (6 bases). V lost 0 bases, J lost 10 bases, and 10 bases lay in between. This CDR3 contains 14 residues. Germline CDR1 is KGHSH and CDR2 is LQKENI. In nucleotides, the CDR3 is TGTGCCAGCTCACCACCAGGGGGGGAATCACCCCTCCACTTT. This sequence encodes CASSPPGGESPLHF.

The CDR3 DNA reads as TGTGCCAGCCACCGACAGGGCGATGGCACTGAAGCTTTCTTT. Translated: CASHRQGDGTEAFF. V gene TRBV19 combines with J gene TRBJ1-1; 7 bases line up with TRBD1. Trimming removed 9 bases from V and 4 bases from J; junction bases left unmatched: 11. The CDR3 loop spans 14 amino acids. The V gene's germline CDR1 is LNHDA and CDR2 SQIVND (reference sequence).

This clonotype was counted at least ten times. The rearrangement joins TRBV5-4 to TRBJ2-1; TRBD1 aligns across 8 bases. The length of the CDR3 is 14 residues. V shed 4 bases and J 6 bases; nucleotides not matched to a gene: 6. Germline loops: CDR1 SGHNT, CDR2 YYREEE (reference sequence). CDR3 residues: CASSPGQGVNEQFF. The CDR3 bases are TGTGCCAGCAGCCCCGGACAGGGCGTCAATGAGCAGTTCTTC.

This clonotype was observed at least ten times. The chain employs TRBV11-1 and TRBJ2-1; maybe TRBD1 (6 bases). V was cut by 5 bases and J by 0 bases, with 11 bases left in between. The CDR3 spans 15 residues. Germline assignment: CDR1 SGHAT and CDR2 FQDESV (reference sequence). DNA for the CDR3: TGTGCCAGCAGCCCCGGGACACCCTCCTACAATGAGCAGTTCTTC. It translates to CASSPGTPSYNEQFF.

The gene calls are TRBV29-1 and TRBJ1-2, with D maybe TRBD1 (6 bases). With 6 bases removed from V and 1 base from J, the gap between germline ends came to 12 bases. This CDR3 has 13 residues. Germline-derived CDR1 and CDR2 are SQVTM and ANQGSEA. The chain's CDR3 is CSVDTGSNYGYTF. The DNA of the CDR3 is TGCAGCGTGGACACAGGGAGTAACTATGGCTACACCTTC.